These 18 T cell receptor beta chains were all obtained from the same sample, sequenced in a study of cytomegalovirus exposure and HLA in healthy donors. 60 Vbeta and 13 Jbeta primers were used in PCR. Repertoires were generated with immunoSEQ multiplex PCR, while TCRdb's copy carries only in-frame clones and drops some. The repertoire includes approximately 120,000 clones, around 77% of them detected once, and around 1.2% sits in the top ten. Sample: PBMCs. These receptors were obtained from a man between 45 and 60 years old in good health and CMV-seronegative.

V and J are TRBV11-2 and TRBJ2-3; 7 nucleotides line up with TRBD2. Germline values: CDR1 SGHAT, CDR2 FQNNGV. The V gene end was trimmed by 1 base and the J gene end by 4 bases; junction bases not matched to a gene: 5. CDR3 length: 15 residues. In DNA, the CDR3 is TGTGCCAGCAGCTTAGCGGGCGGGAGCGCAGATACGCAGTATTTT. Translation: CASSLAGGSADTQYF.

This sequence joins TRBV6-6 and TRBJ2-7; no firm D call. Germline values: CDR1 MNHNY, CDR2 SVGAGI (reference sequence). Between the trimmed V and J ends, which lost 4 bases and 6 bases, there was a span of 10 bases. This CDR3 has 12 residues. The CDR3: CASSFLPPEQYF. CDR3 nucleotides: TGTGCCAGCAGTTTCCTCCCCCCCGAGCAGTACTTC.

This clone was observed many times. The V gene is TRBV6-4, the J gene TRBJ2-3, with 8 bases identical to TRBD2. Germline CDR1 and CDR2: MRHNA and SNTAGT. This CDR3 has 16 amino acids. The trim removed 3 bases at V and 2 bases at J, leaving 7 bases unmatched. The CDR3 nucleotides are TGTGCCAGCAGTGAGGTGGCGGGAGGACACACAGATACGCAGTATTTT. Translating it yields CASSEVAGGHTDTQYF.

The V call is TRBV5-4, the J call TRBJ2-2, with D perhaps matching TRBD1 (6 bases). The CDR3 spans 15 residues. V was cut by 5 bases and J by 5 bases, with 16 bases left in between. Germline V CDR1 and CDR2: SGHNT, YYREEE (reference sequence). The CDR3 DNA follows: TGTGCCAGCAGTGGACACTCAGGGGCAACCGGGGAGCTGTTTTTT. Its protein is CASSGHSGATGELFF. Based on the CDR3 plus reference TRBV5-4 and TRBJ2-2, the full variable domain is ETGVTQSPTHLIKTRGQQVTLRCSSQSGHNTVSWYQQALGQGPQFIFQYYREEENGRGNFPPRFSGLQFPNYSSELNVNALELDDSALYLCASSGHSGATGELFFGEGSRLTVL.

V gene TRBV25-1 combines with J gene TRBJ2-3; D gene ambiguous. The V and J ends lost 6 bases and 4 bases respectively, with 17 bases between them. The germline V gene encodes CDR1 MGHDK and CDR2 SYGVNS. The CDR3 consists of 15 residues. Here the CDR3 DNA reads TGTGCCAGCAGCCGCGGTGGGTCCGGCGCAGATACGCAGTATTTT. Translation: CASSRGGSGADTQYF.

This clone was observed a few times. The V call is TRBV4-3, the J call TRBJ2-1; D perhaps matches TRBD2 (5 bases). Germline V gives CDR1 LGHNA, CDR2 YSLEER. This CDR3 contains 14 residues. Deletions cut 0 bases from V and 7 bases from J, with 10 bases between. CDR3 sequence reads: CASSQDLTGNEQFF. CDR3 in DNA: TGCGCCAGCAGCCAAGATCTGACGGGGAATGAGCAGTTCTTC.

The table lists this clone with a count of one. The V gene is TRBV28, the J gene TRBJ1-5; D is unresolved. V was clipped by 2 bases and J by 11 bases, with 10 bases between them. CDR1 is MDHEN, CDR2 SYDVKM, per germline. This CDR3 region has 12 residues. The CDR3 spells CASSLMGEAQHF. In DNA, the CDR3 is TGTGCCAGCAGTTTAATGGGAGAGGCCCAGCATTTT. Variable domain in full (rest from reference TRBV28 and TRBJ1-5): DVKVTQSSRYLVKRTGEKVFLECVQDMDHENMFWYRQDPGLGLRLIYFSYDVKMKEKGDIPEGYSVSREKKERFSLILESASTNQTSMYLCASSLMGEAQHFGDGTRLSIL.

The chain joins TRBV9 to TRBJ2-5, with D possibly TRBD1 on 5 matching bases. The CDR3 extends over 12 amino acids. Per germline, CDR1 SGDLS and CDR2 YYNGEE. V was cut by 4 bases and J by 1 base, with 5 bases left in between. The CDR3 DNA is TGTGCCAGCAGCAGGGGCCAAGAGACCCAGTACTTC. This translates into CASSRGQETQYF.

The V and J genes are TRBV28 and TRBJ2-5, with 9 bases that match TRBD1. This CDR3 region has 13 residues. Germline CDR1 and CDR2: MDHEN and SYDVKM. The J segment lost 4 bases and the V segment lost 6 bases, leaving 3 bases of the junction unmatched. The CDR3 DNA sequence: TGTGCCAGCAGGCGGACAGGGGCAGAGACCCAGTACTTC. Protein: CASRRTGAETQYF.

There are a few counts of this clone. This chain joins TRBV6-5 and TRBJ1-1; D is unclear. Per the germline V gene, CDR1 is MNHEY and CDR2 is SVGAGI. V was pared by 8 bases and J by 2 bases, with 15 bases between. This CDR3 comprises 14 residues. The CDR3 region has the DNA TGTGCCAGCTACTCGGGAATAGGTAACACTGAAGCTTTCTTT. Amino acid sequence: CASYSGIGNTEAFF.

The chain joins TRBV5-1 to TRBJ2-2; 11 bases are a match to TRBD2. In germline, CDR1 is SGHRS, CDR2 YFSETQ. This CDR3 spans 16 amino acids. The V gene end was trimmed by 1 base and the J gene end by 10 bases; junction bases not matched to a gene: 9. This chain's CDR3 is CASSLLTSGSSMELFF. CDR3 DNA sequence: TGCGCCAGCAGCTTGTTAACTAGCGGGAGTTCTATGGAGCTGTTTTTT.

For the CDR3, the DNA is TGTGCCAGCAGCTTAGAAGGAGGCATTAACACTGAAGCTTTCTTT. Amino acid sequence: CASSLEGGINTEAFF. The chain links TRBV11-2 to TRBJ1-1; no clear D. Germline CDR1 SGHAT, CDR2 FQNNGV. The V gene lost 0 bases and the J gene lost 2 bases, with 10 bases spanning the gap. The length of the CDR3 is 15 residues.

The rearrangement uses TRBV5-6 and TRBJ2-1, with 7 nucleotides matching TRBD2. V was clipped by 7 bases and J by 0 bases; unmatched bases: 7. Germline V CDR1 and CDR2: SGHDT, YYEEEE. The CDR3 is 15 amino acids. The CDR3 coding sequence is TGTGCCAGCTTCCGGGGAGGGAGCTCCTACAATGAGCAGTTCTTC. As protein: CASFRGGSSYNEQFF.

The DNA for the CDR3 is TGCGCCAGCAAACCGGGACAACTTAACTATGGCTACACCTTC. This encodes CASKPGQLNYGYTF. The rearrangement uses TRBV10-2 and TRBJ1-2, with D perhaps matching TRBD1 (6 bases). The CDR3 extends over 14 amino acids. CDR1 and CDR2 from the germline V gene are WSHSY and SAAADI. Between the trimmed V and J ends, which lost 7 bases and 1 base, there was a span of 13 bases.

Written as DNA, the CDR3 is TGTGCCAGCAGTTACCGTAGCCATACTTATGGCTACACCTTC. Translation: CASSYRSHTYGYTF. This rearrangement joins TRBV6-5 to TRBJ1-2; no firm D call. In germline, CDR1 is MNHEY, CDR2 SVGAGI. Trimming left V 2 bases short and J 5 bases short, with 12 bases between. CDR3 size: 14 residues.

V and J are TRBV5-1 and TRBJ1-1; D gene unclear. CDR3 length: 13 residues. CDR1 and CDR2 from the germline V gene are SGHRS and YFSETQ. V gave up 3 bases and J gave up 0 bases, with 6 bases separating them. For the CDR3, the DNA is TGCGCCAGCAGCTCCTTAATGAACACTGAAGCTTTCTTT. Its translation is CASSSLMNTEAFF.

The CDR3 DNA reads as TGTGCCAGTAGTATCGGGGCCACCCGGGGGGACGAGCAGTACTTC. It specifies CASSIGATRGDEQYF. The V call is TRBV19, the J call TRBJ2-7; 7 positions agree with TRBD2. This CDR3 comprises 15 residues. J was trimmed by 5 bases and V by 3 bases; bases with no gene match: 10. Per germline, CDR1 LNHDA and CDR2 SQIVND (reference sequence).

The chain joins TRBV6-1 to TRBJ1-5; TRBD1 matches at 8 bases. CDR1 and CDR2 from the germline V gene are MNHNS and SASEGT. The CDR3 runs 15 residues. V gave up 6 bases and J gave up 4 bases; unmatched junction bases: 8. In nucleotides, the CDR3 is TGTGCCAGCAGCCTTTCGGGACAGGCTAATCAGCCCCAGCATTTT. Translating gives CASSLSGQANQPQHF.